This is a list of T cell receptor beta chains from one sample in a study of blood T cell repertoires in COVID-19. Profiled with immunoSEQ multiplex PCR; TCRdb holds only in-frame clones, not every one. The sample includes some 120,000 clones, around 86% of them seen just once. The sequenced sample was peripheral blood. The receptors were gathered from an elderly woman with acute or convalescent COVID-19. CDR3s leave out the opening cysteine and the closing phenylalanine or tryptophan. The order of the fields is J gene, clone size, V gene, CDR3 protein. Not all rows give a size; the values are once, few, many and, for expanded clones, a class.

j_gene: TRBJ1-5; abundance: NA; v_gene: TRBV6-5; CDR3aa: ASSLGGTVNQPQH
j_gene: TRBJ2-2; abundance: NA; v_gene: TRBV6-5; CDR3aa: ASSYYGSSNTGELF
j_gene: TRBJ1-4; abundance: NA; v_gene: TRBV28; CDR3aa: ASSYQTGVGEKLF
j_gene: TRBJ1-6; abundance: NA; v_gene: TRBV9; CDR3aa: ASSVDPVGGTLH
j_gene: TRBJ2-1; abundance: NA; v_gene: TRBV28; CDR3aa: ASSLPGLAGNEQF
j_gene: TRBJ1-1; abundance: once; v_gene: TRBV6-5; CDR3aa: ASSSGEAF
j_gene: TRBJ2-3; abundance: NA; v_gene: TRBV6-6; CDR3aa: ATSSRPDISDTQY
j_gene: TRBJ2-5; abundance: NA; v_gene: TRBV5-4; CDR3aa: ASSSGLQETQY
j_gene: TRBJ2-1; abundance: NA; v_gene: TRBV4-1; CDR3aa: ASSQGRGKQF
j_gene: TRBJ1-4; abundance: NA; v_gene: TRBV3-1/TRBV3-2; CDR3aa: ASSLRDRGDEKLF